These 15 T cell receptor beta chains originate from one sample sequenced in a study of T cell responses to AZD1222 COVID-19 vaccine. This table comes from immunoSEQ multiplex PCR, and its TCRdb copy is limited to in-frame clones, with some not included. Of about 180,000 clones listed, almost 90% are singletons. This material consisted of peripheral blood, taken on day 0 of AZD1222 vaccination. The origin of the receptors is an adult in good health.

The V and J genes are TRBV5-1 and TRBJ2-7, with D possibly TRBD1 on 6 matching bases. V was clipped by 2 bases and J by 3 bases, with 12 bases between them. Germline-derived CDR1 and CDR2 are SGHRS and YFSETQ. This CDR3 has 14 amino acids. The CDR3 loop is CASSLWTESYEQYF. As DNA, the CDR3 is TGCGCCAGCAGCTTATGGACAGAGAGCTACGAGCAGTACTTC.

The CDR3 region has the DNA TGTGCCAGCAGTTTAGGGACAACGAACACCGGGGAGCTGTTTTTT. Protein sequence: CASSLGTTNTGELFF. This chain joins TRBV28 and TRBJ2-2; D perhaps matches TRBD1 (6 bases). V lost 2 bases, J lost 0 bases, and 7 bases lay in between. The CDR3 runs to 15 residues. From germline, CDR1 is MDHEN and CDR2 SYDVKM.

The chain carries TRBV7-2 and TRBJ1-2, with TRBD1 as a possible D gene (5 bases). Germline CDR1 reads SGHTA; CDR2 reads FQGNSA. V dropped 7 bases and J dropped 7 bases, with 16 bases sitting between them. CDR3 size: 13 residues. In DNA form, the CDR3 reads TGTGCCAGCACATCCGGGACGGGTCGTGGCTACACCTTC. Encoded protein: CASTSGTGRGYTF.

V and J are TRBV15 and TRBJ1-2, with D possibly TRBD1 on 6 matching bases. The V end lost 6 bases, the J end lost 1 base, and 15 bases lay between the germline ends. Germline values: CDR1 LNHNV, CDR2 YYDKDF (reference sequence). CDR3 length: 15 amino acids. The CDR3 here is CATSYSGAHNYGYTF. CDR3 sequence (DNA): TGTGCCACCAGTTATTCGGGGGCGCATAACTATGGCTACACCTTC.

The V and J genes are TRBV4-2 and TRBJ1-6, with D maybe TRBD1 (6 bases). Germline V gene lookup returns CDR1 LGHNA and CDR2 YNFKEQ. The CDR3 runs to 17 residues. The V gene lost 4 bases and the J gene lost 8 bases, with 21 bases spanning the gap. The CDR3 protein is CASSRYLPPGADSPLHF. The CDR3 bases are TGTGCCAGCAGCCGCTATCTCCCACCGGGGGCCGATTCACCCCTCCACTTT.

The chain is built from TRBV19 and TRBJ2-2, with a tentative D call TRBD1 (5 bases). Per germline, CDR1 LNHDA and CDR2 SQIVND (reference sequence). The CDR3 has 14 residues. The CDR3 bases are TGTCCGTCAAAGGGGATAACGAACACCGGGGAGCTGTTTTTT. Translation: CPSKGITNTGELFF.

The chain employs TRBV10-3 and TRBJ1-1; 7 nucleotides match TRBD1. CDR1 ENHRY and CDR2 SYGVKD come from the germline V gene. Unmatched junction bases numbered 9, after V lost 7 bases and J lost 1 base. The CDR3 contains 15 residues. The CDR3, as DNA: TGTGCCATCAAAGGGGGCGCAGAGGCGAACACTGAAGCTTTCTTT. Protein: CAIKGGAEANTEAFF.

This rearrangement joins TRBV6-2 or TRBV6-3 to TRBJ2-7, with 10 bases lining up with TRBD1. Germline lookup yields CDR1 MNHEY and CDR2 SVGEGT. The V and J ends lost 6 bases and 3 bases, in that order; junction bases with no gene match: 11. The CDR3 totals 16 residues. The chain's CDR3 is CASSSPSTGGGYEQYF. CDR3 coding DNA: TGTGCCAGCAGCTCCCCATCGACAGGGGGCGGCTACGAGCAGTACTTC.

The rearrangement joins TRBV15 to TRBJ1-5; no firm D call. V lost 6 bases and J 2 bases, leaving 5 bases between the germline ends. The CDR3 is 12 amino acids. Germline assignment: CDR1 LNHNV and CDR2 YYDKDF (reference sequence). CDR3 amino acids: CATRGGNQPQHF. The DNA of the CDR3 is TGTGCCACCAGGGGTGGCAATCAGCCCCAGCATTTT.

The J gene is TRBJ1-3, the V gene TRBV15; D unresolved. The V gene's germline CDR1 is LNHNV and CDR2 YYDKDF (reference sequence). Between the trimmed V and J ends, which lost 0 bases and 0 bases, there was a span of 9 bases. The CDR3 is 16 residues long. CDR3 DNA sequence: TGTGCCACCAGCAGAGATTTGGGTCCCTCTGGAAACACCATATATTTT. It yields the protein CATSRDLGPSGNTIYF.

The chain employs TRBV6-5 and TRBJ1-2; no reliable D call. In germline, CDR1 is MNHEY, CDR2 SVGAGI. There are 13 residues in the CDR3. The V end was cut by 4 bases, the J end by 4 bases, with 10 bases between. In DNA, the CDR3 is TGTGCCAGCAGTTCGGGGTCCCCCTATGGCTACACCTTC. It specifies CASSSGSPYGYTF.

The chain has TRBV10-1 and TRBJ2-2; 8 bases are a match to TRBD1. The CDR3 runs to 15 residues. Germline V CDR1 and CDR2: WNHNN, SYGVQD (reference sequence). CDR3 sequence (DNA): TGCGGTCCAGGCGGCAGGGGGCTGGGCACCGGGGAGCTGTTTTTT. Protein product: CGPGGRGLGTGELFF.

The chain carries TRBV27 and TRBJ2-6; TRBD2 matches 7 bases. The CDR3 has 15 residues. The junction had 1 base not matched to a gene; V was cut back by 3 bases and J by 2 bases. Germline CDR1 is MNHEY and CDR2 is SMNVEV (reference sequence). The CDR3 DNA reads TGTGCCAGCAGTTTCGCGGGGGCTGGGGCCAACGTCCTGACTTTC. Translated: CASSFAGAGANVLTF.

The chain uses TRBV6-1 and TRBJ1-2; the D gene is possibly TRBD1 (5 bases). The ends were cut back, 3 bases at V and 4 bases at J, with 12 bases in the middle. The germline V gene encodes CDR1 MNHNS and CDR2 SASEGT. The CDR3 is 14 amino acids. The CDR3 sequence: CASSDNGRVYGYTF. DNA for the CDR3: TGTGCCAGCAGTGATAACGGCAGGGTCTATGGCTACACCTTC.

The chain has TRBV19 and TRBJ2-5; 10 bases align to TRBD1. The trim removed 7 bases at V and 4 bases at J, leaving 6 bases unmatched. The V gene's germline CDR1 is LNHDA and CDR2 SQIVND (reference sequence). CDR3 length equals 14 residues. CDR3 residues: CASTDRGRGETQYF. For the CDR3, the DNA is TGTGCCAGTACCGACAGGGGGCGTGGAGAGACCCAGTACTTC.